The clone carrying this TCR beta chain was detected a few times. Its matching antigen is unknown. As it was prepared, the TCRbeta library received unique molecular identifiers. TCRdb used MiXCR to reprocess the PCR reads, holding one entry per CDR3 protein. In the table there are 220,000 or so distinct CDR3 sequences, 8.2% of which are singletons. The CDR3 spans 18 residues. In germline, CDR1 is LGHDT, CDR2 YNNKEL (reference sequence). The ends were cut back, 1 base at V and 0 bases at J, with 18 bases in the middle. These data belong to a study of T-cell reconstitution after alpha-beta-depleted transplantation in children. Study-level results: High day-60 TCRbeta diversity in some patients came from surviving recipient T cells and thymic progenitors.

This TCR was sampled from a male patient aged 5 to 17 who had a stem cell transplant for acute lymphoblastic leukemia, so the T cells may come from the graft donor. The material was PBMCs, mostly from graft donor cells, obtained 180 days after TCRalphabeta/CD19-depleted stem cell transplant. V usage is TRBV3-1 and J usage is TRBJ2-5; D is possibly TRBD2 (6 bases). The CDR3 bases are TGTGCCAGCAGCCAAGTGCCTTGGACCCCGGGGGACCAAGAGACCCAGTACTTC. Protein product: CASSQVPWTPGDQETQYF.